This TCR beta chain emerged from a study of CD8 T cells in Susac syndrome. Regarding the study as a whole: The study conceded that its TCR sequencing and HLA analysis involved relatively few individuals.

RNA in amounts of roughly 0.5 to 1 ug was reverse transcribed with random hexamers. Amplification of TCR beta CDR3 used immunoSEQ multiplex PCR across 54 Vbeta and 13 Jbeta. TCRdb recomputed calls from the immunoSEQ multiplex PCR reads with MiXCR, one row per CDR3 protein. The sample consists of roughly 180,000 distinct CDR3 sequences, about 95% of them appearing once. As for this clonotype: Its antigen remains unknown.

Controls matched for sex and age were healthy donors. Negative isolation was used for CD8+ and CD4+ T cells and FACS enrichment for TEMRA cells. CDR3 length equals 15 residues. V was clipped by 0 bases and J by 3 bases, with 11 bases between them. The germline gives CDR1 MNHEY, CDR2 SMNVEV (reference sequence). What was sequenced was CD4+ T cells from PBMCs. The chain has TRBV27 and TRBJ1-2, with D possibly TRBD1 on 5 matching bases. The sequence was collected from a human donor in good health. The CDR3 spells CASSLSTGSYYGYTF. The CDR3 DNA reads TGTGCCAGCAGTTTATCCACAGGCTCCTACTATGGCTACACCTTC.